What follows are 19 T cell receptor beta chains derived from one specimen sequenced in a study of CD8 T cells in Susac syndrome. RNA amounts of about 0.5 to 1 ug underwent reverse transcription with random hexamers. TCRdb independently ran MiXCR on the immunoSEQ multiplex PCR reads; one entry per CDR3 protein. The sample has about 190,000 distinct CDR3 sequences; 75% to 95% are singletons. The specimen sequenced was CD4+ T cells from PBMCs. These TCRs come from a human donor with Susac syndrome.

The chain couples TRBV25-1 to TRBJ2-3, with TRBD2 as a possible D gene (5 bases). Looked up from germline, CDR1 is MGHDK and CDR2 is SYGVNS. V was clipped by 7 bases and J by 6 bases, with 17 bases between them. The CDR3 extends over 14 amino acids. CDR3 in DNA: TGTGCCAGCATTTCGATCCGGGCGGGTGATACGCAGTATTTT. This gives the protein CASISIRAGDTQYF.

This sequence joins TRBV6-1 and TRBJ2-5; TRBD2 aligns across 11 bases. This CDR3 region has 15 residues. The V gene's germline CDR1 is MNHNS and CDR2 SASEGT. The V and J ends lost 4 bases and 5 bases, in that order; junction bases with no gene match: 6. CDR3 coding DNA: TGTGCCAGCAGTGGACTAGCGGGATCCGCTGAGACCCAGTACTTC. It translates to CASSGLAGSAETQYF.

The chain has TRBV30 and TRBJ1-1; TRBD1 aligns across 8 bases. The germline gives CDR1 GTSNPN, CDR2 SVGIG (reference sequence). CDR3 length: 13 amino acids. J gave up 3 bases and V 4 bases, and 4 bases lay outside the gene matches. The DNA for the CDR3 is TGTGCCTGGACAGGGGGCGGTTACACTGAAGCTTTCTTT. This encodes CAWTGGGYTEAFF.

The rearrangement joins TRBV28 to TRBJ2-1; 8 bases agree with TRBD2. V gave up 1 base and J gave up 4 bases; unmatched junction bases: 6. The CDR3 covers 16 residues. Germline assignment: CDR1 MDHEN and CDR2 SYDVKM. This CDR3 is CASSLYPSGSYNEQFF. Written as DNA, the CDR3 is TGTGCCAGCAGTTTATATCCTAGCGGGTCTTACAATGAGCAGTTCTTC.

V is TRBV20-1 and J is TRBJ2-7; D is unclear. CDR1 DFQATT and CDR2 SNEGSKA come from the germline V gene (reference sequence). This CDR3 comprises 15 residues. Trimming pared 3 bases from V and 4 bases from J, leaving 19 bases between. The CDR3 is CSASSRELINYEQYF. CDR3 DNA sequence: TGCAGTGCTAGCTCTCGTGAATTAATAAATTACGAGCAGTACTTC.

This clonotype was counted a single time. The chain is built from TRBV20-1 and TRBJ1-1, with D unclear. Trimming took off 0 bases at V and 1 base at J, with 9 bases between the two ends. The CDR3 length is 14 residues. Germline loops: CDR1 DFQATT, CDR2 SNEGSKA (reference sequence). Here the CDR3 reads CSARDKGWNTEAFF. In DNA, the CDR3 is TGCAGTGCTAGAGATAAAGGTTGGAACACTGAAGCTTTCTTT.

This clonotype has only one observation. The chain couples TRBV10-3 to TRBJ2-1; TRBD2 aligns across 8 bases. V shed 4 bases, J shed 9 bases, and the junction held 5 bases outside the gene matches. Germline CDR1 is ENHRY and CDR2 is SYGVKD. The CDR3 totals 13 residues. This CDR3 is CAISVDGRAEQFF. The CDR3 DNA is TGTGCCATCAGTGTGGACGGGAGGGCTGAGCAGTTCTTC.

V and J are TRBV2 and TRBJ1-1; D is possibly TRBD1 (6 bases). There are 14 residues in the CDR3. V was shortened by 5 bases and J by 4 bases, with 14 bases between the two germline ends. Germline CDR1 SNHLY, CDR2 FYNNEI. The CDR3 region has the DNA TGTGCCAGCAGTAACAGGGAAAGGTCCACTGAAGCTTTCTTT. This gives the protein CASSNRERSTEAFF.

V usage is TRBV24-1 and J usage is TRBJ2-5, with 11 bases that match TRBD2. The ends lost 0 bases at V and 4 bases at J; junction bases unmatched: 3. The CDR3 loop spans 16 amino acids. The germline V gene encodes CDR1 KGHDR and CDR2 SFDVKD. The CDR3 region is CATSDLRLAGGETQYF. DNA for the CDR3: TGTGCCACCAGTGATTTGCGGCTAGCGGGAGGAGAGACCCAGTACTTC.

The V gene is TRBV20-1, the J gene TRBJ1-1, with unresolved D. Germline lookup yields CDR1 DFQATT and CDR2 SNEGSKA (reference sequence). V dropped 7 bases and J dropped 1 base, with 16 bases sitting between them. CDR3 length: 14 residues. CDR3 in DNA: TGCAGTGTTCAGTACAATGGAGGGAACACTGAAGCTTTCTTT. It encodes CSVQYNGGNTEAFF.

The chain combines TRBV18 with TRBJ2-1; a weak D match, TRBD2 (6 bases). The CDR3 spans 13 residues. Germline V CDR1 and CDR2: KGHSH, LQKENI. Trimming stripped 3 bases from V and 5 bases from J, with 8 bases between. CDR3 DNA: TGTGCCAGCTCACCCGGGACTCACAATGAGCAGTTCTTC. It encodes CASSPGTHNEQFF.

The rearrangement links TRBV5-1 to TRBJ2-3, with D tentatively TRBD2 (5 bases). The CDR3 is 17 amino acids. Trimming cost V 0 bases and J 5 bases, with 19 bases left between them. In germline, CDR1 is SGHRS, CDR2 YFSETQ. Here the CDR3 reads CASSLVAGPPIRDTQYF. CDR3 in DNA: TGCGCCAGCAGCTTGGTTGCGGGTCCTCCTATACGAGATACGCAGTATTTT. Combining the CDR3 with reference TRBV5-1 and TRBJ2-3 gives the whole variable domain KAGVTQTPRYLIKTRGQQVTLSCSPISGHRSVSWYQQTPGQGLQFLFEYFSETQRNKGNFPGRFSGRQFSNSRSEMNVSTLELGDSALYLCASSLVAGPPIRDTQYFGPGTRLTVL.

In its sample, this clonotype was seen once. This chain connects TRBV5-1 to TRBJ2-5; 15 nucleotides align to TRBD2. Unmatched junction bases numbered 3, after V lost 4 bases and J lost 2 bases. Germline CDR1 reads SGHRS; CDR2 reads YFSETQ. The CDR3 extends over 16 amino acids. The CDR3: CASSLGTSGGQETQYF. In DNA, the CDR3 is TGCGCCAGCAGCCTAGGGACTAGCGGGGGGCAAGAGACCCAGTACTTC.

The J gene is TRBJ1-1, the V gene TRBV28, with D perhaps matching TRBD1 (5 bases). Germline V gene sequence: CDR1 MDHEN, CDR2 SYDVKM. The CDR3 loop spans 12 amino acids. V lost 1 base to trimming and J lost 7 bases, with 7 bases between them. CDR3 amino acids: CASSLLGVEAFF. As DNA, the CDR3 is TGTGCCAGCAGTTTATTAGGGGTTGAAGCTTTCTTT.

J is TRBJ1-2 and V is TRBV6-5, with D maybe TRBD1 (5 bases). Germline assignment: CDR1 MNHEY and CDR2 SVGAGI. Trimming removed 11 bases at V and 5 bases at J, with 15 bases between. The CDR3 runs 12 residues. CDR3 bases: TGTGCCGCCGCCTCCAGGGATTATGGCTACACCTTC. Translated: CAAASRDYGYTF.

This clonotype was seen only once. This chain joins TRBV4-2 and TRBJ1-2; D is unresolved. Germline CDR1 is LGHNA and CDR2 is YNFKEQ. V shed 0 bases and J shed 6 bases, with 14 bases lying between them. The CDR3 covers 15 residues. The CDR3 sequence is CASSQDMRQNNGYTF. Here the CDR3 DNA reads TGTGCCAGCAGCCAAGATATGAGGCAGAATAATGGCTACACCTTC.

V usage is TRBV20-1 and J usage is TRBJ2-7; D might be TRBD1 or TRBD2, each matching 5 bases. CDR3 length: 14 residues. V was pared by 7 bases and J by 2 bases, with 18 bases between. The germline V gene has CDR1 DFQATT and CDR2 SNEGSKA (reference sequence). The CDR3 protein is CSVTLTGQPYEQYF. The CDR3, as DNA: TGCAGTGTTACCTTAACGGGGCAACCCTACGAGCAGTACTTC.

The chain employs TRBV18 and TRBJ1-1; TRBD1 aligns across 10 bases. The CDR3 extends over 14 amino acids. The V and J ends lost 5 bases and 4 bases, in that order; junction bases with no gene match: 4. Germline assignment: CDR1 KGHSH and CDR2 LQKENI. The CDR3 loop is CASSTRQGATEAFF. The CDR3 DNA follows: TGTGCCAGCTCAACTAGACAGGGGGCCACTGAAGCTTTCTTT.

CDR3 coding DNA: TGTGCCAGCAGCACCTACGCAGATACGCAGTATTTT. It translates to CASSTYADTQYF. The rearrangement uses TRBV7-2 and TRBJ2-3; no firm D call. Trimming removed 5 bases from V and 4 bases from J, with 7 bases in between. CDR1 and CDR2 (germline): SGHTA, FQGNSA. This CDR3 is built from 12 residues.